This TCR beta chain was found in a study of blood T cell repertoires in COVID-19. About the study: Samples taken during acute and convalescent COVID-19 were collected in the United States, Italy and Spain. T cells, B-cell-depleted T cells, or PBMCs supplied cDNA or gDNA.

The ends were cut back, 7 bases at V and 3 bases at J, with 13 bases in the middle. Germline V lookup: CDR1 MNHEY, CDR2 SVGAGI. The CDR3 runs 14 residues. How the authors handled the data: How many nucleated cells were present was estimated from reference gene primer amplification. Sequencing used immunoSEQ multiplex PCR; TCRdb keeps in-frame clones, though not all of them. The DNA was the basis for D and trimming; V, J and clone size are from that table. The sample holds fewer than 9,000 clones, roughly 84% seen once. This clone is deemed medium-sized. The sequenced material came from peripheral blood. V is TRBV6-5 and J is TRBJ1-5; D perhaps matches TRBD1 (6 bases). This sequence originates from a human donor with active COVID-19. The donor label of this sample is uncertain. The CDR3 loop is CASMPGQSNQPQHF. For the CDR3, the DNA is TGTGCCAGCATGCCCGGACAGTCCAATCAGCCCCAGCATTTT.